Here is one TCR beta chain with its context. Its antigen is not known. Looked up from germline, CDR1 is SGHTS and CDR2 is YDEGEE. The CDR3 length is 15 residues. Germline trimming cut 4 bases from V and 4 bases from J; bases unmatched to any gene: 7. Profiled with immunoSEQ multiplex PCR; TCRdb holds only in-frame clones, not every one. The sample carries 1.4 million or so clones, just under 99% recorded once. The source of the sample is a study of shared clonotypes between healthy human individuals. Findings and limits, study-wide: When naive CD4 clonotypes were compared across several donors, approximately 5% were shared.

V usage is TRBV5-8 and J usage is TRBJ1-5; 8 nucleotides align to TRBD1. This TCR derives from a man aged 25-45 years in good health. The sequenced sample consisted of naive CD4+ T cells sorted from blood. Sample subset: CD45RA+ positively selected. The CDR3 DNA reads TGTGCCAGCAGCCCGGACAGGGTTTCTAATCAGCCCCAGCATTTT. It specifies CASSPDRVSNQPQHF.